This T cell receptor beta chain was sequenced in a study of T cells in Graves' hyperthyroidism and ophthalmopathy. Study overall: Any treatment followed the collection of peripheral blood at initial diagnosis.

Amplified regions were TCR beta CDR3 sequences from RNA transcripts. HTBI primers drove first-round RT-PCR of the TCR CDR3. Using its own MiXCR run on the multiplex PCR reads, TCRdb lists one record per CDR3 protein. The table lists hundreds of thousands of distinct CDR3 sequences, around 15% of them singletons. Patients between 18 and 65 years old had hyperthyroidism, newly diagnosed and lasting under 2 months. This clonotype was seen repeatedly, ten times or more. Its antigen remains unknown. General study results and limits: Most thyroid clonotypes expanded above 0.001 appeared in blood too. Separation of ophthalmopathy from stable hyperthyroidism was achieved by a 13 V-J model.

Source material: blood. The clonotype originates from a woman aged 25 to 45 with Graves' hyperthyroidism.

The CDR3 DNA sequence: TGTGCCAGCAGCCACGGACAGGGTGGCACTGAAGCTTTCTTT. As protein: CASSHGQGGTEAFF. This chain connects TRBV3-1 to TRBJ1-1, with TRBD1 matching over 8 bases. There are 14 residues in the CDR3. The J segment lost 4 bases and the V segment lost 3 bases, leaving 4 bases of the junction unmatched. CDR1 LGHDT and CDR2 YNNKEL come from the germline V gene (reference sequence).